This TCR beta chain was recorded in a study of cytomegalovirus exposure and HLA in healthy donors. Study-level points and caveats: TRBV6-2, TRBV6-3 and some other V segments were excluded as indistinguishable. Reports indicated that the classifier achieved high specificity and sensitivity in diagnosing cytomegalovirus status.

This clone has a handful of counts. Antigen: not known. PCR primers comprised 60 Vbeta and 13 Jbeta primers. Clones were read by immunoSEQ multiplex PCR, and TCRdb kept only the in-frame ones, dropping some. Here the sample spans under 200,000 clones, roughly four fifths being singletons. The V and J ends lost 5 bases and 5 bases, in that order; junction bases with no gene match: 0. The CDR3 runs to 12 residues. Germline V gene data show CDR1 as SGDLS and CDR2 as YYNGEE. The rearrangement joins TRBV9 to TRBJ1-5, with 8 bases aligning to TRBD1. The sample taken for sequencing was PBMCs. The clonotype comes from a girl aged 2 to 10 in good health and CMV-seropositive. CDR3 nucleotides: TGTGCCAGCAGGACAGGGGATCAGCCCCAGCATTTT. It encodes CASRTGDQPQHF.